This TCR beta chain was retrieved from a study of T cells expressing NK-cell markers. About the research overall: Repertoires of TCR beta were obtained from T cells sorted as CD3+CD56+NKG2C+, CD3+CD56+NKG2C- and CD3+CD56-NKG2C+.

General observations from the study: Questions lingered over whether expanded NKG2C+ T cell clones were HCMV-specific.

CDR1 is SQVTM, CDR2 ANQGSEA, per germline. The CDR3 runs to 13 residues. Generation of TCR beta cDNA was performed by 5'RACE template switching incorporating UMIs. Using the 5' RACE reads, TCRdb records one entry per CDR3 protein without DNA. The sample features roughly 150,000 distinct CDR3 sequences, with less than 20% in its top ten. With regard to this clonotype: Its antigen is as yet unknown.

The genes are TRBV29-1 and TRBJ2-1; no DNA is available, so the TRBD2 call from TCRdb remains unchecked. Sample: blood T cells: a sorted CD56 or NKG2C T cell subset, CD4+ or CD8+ T cells, or bulk PBMC T cells (not recorded which). The receptor's source is a woman between 18 and 75 years old in good health. The CDR3: CSVEAGLLAEQFF.